This TCR beta chain was obtained from a study of OX40 agonist ivuxolimab in advanced cancers. Study-wide findings and caveats: In a subset of nonresponders, normalized T-cell clonal expansion was also low.

CDR3 length: 17 amino acids. Germline V gene lookup returns CDR1 SGHNT and CDR2 YYREEE (reference sequence). Assay used: immunoSEQ multiplex PCR; TCRdb lists only in-frame clones, some missing. Here the sample spans 35,000 to 40,000 clones, 85% to 90% being singletons. For this clone: Its antigen is undetermined.

The specimen comprised CD4+ or CD8+ T cells sorted from blood, sampled in a trial of the OX40 agonist ivuxolimab. This chain connects TRBV5-4 to TRBJ2-5; 10 bases align to TRBD2. The DNA end lines up better with TRBJ2-7; the J call may be wrong. This clonotype was sampled from an adult with an advanced solid tumor such as melanoma, head and neck, liver or kidney cancer. DNA of the CDR3: TGTGCCAGCAGCTACGCCCCTAGCGGGAGAGAAACGTACGAGCAGTACTTC. Its protein is CASSYAPSGRETYEQYF.